These T cell receptor beta chains were read from a single sample in a study of blood T cell repertoires in COVID-19. Sequencing was performed with immunoSEQ multiplex PCR; in TCRdb, only in-frame clones are kept and a portion is missing. This sample carries about 190,000 clones, just under 85% of them seen once, and the ten largest clones take approximately 5.1%. Sample: peripheral blood. These receptors were collected from a woman in her 70s with active or convalescent COVID-19. CDR3s include the opening cysteine and the closing phenylalanine or tryptophan. A D gene is named only where the DNA matches it firmly. Only part of the rows carry a size: once, few, many, or a class if the clone is expanded.

d_call,v_call,clone_size,j_call,cdr3_aa,cdr3_nt
.,TRBV2,.,TRBJ1-5,CALARGSNQPQHF,TGTGCCTTAGCCCGCGGTAGCAATCAGCCCCAGCATTTT
.,TRBV7-2,.,TRBJ1-4,CASSLANARGEKLFF,TGTGCCAGCAGCTTAGCGAACGCAAGAGGGGAAAAACTGTTTTTT
.,TRBV6-5,.,TRBJ1-1,CASGRGVNTEAFF,TGTGCCAGCGGCAGGGGCGTGAACACTGAAGCTTTCTTT
.,TRBV7-3,.,TRBJ1-6,CASSLEGGSPLHF,TGTGCCAGCAGCTTAGAAGGGGGATCACCCCTCCACTTT
.,TRBV21-1,.,TRBJ2-3,CASSKDGGLAGLPDTQYF,TGTGCCAGCAGCAAAGACGGGGGACTAGCGGGGCTCCCAGATACGCAGTATTTT
TRBD1,TRBV19,.,TRBJ1-2,CAIPRGPAYGYTF,TGTGCCATCCCCAGGGGGCCTGCCTATGGCTACACCTTC
TRBD1,TRBV19,.,TRBJ2-3,CASSSSGGYLDTQYF,TGTGCCAGTAGTTCCTCAGGGGGATATTTAGATACGCAGTATTTT
TRBD1,TRBV6-5,.,TRBJ1-1,CASSYGQGWSNTEAFF,TGTGCCAGCAGTTACGGACAGGGATGGAGTAACACTGAAGCTTTCTTT
.,TRBV11-2,few,TRBJ2-3,CASSSGVKATYTDTQYF,TGTGCCAGCAGCTCGGGGGTTAAGGCGACATACACAGATACGCAGTATTTT
.,TRBV18,.,TRBJ1-3,CASSPFSGNRNTIYF,TGTGCCAGCTCACCATTCTCGGGAAATCGGAACACCATATATTTT
.,TRBV6-4,.,TRBJ1-1,CASSPQGMAAEAFF,TGTGCCAGCAGCCCTCAGGGCATGGCGGCTGAAGCTTTCTTT
.,TRBV7-9,.,TRBJ2-1,CASSGFGREQFF,TGTGCCAGCAGCGGATTTGGCAGGGAGCAGTTCTTC
.,TRBV18,many,TRBJ1-1,CASSAVNTEAFF,TGTGCCAGCTCGGCGGTGAACACTGAAGCTTTCTTT
TRBD2,TRBV5-4,.,TRBJ2-1,CASRTGTSGSWGYNEQFF,TGTGCCAGCAGGACCGGGACTAGCGGGAGTTGGGGTTACAATGAGCAGTTCTTC
TRBD2,TRBV7-9,.,TRBJ2-7,CASSNAGGQYEQYF,TGTGCCAGCAGCAACGCGGGAGGTCAATACGAGCAGTACTTC
TRBD1,TRBV30,.,TRBJ1-6,CAWSAGDRGSNSPLHF,TGTGCCTGGAGTGCAGGGGACAGGGGGAGCAATTCACCCCTCCACTTT
.,TRBV10-1,once,TRBJ1-1,CASSRQPRYRTTRLREAFF,TGCGCCAGCAGCCGACAGCCCCGTTACAGAACGACGCGTCTCCGTGAAGCTTTCTTT
TRBD2,TRBV6-6,.,TRBJ2-1,CASSRLAGGPKDEQFF,TGTGCCAGCAGTCGACTAGCGGGAGGGCCTAAAGATGAGCAGTTCTTC
TRBD1,TRBV3-1/TRBV3-2,.,TRBJ2-2,CASSYRGRTGELFF,TGTGCCAGCAGCTACAGGGGGCGGACCGGGGAGCTGTTTTTT
.,TRBV6-5,.,TRBJ2-1,CATQQDIYNEQFF,TGTGCCACGCAGCAGGACATCTACAATGAGCAGTTCTTC
TRBD2,TRBV5-1,.,TRBJ2-3,CASSHSRLAGGSADTQYF,TGCGCCAGCAGCCATAGTCGGCTAGCGGGAGGCAGCGCAGATACGCAGTATTTT
TRBD2,TRBV4-1,once,TRBJ2-1,CASSQPGLAGGFF,TGCGCCAGCAGCCAACCGGGACTAGCGGGAGGGTTCTTC
TRBD2,TRBV19,.,TRBJ2-7,CASSPAATSGDYDF,TGTGCCAGTAGTCCGGCAGCGACTAGCGGGGACTACGACTTC
TRBD2,TRBV6-6,.,TRBJ2-3,CASSFIAGGPNF,TGTGCCAGCAGTTTCATAGCGGGAGGGCCGAATTTT
.,TRBV6-1,.,TRBJ1-1,CASSEGEGVVTEAFF,TGTGCCAGCAGTGAAGGGGAAGGGGTTGTGACTGAAGCTTTCTTT
TRBD1,TRBV18,once,TRBJ1-2,CASSSEGQGGYGYTF,TGTGCCAGCTCATCCGAGGGACAGGGGGGTTATGGCTACACCTTC
.,TRBV11-3,.,TRBJ2-5,CASSESQGMGETQYF,TGTGCCAGCAGCGAATCCCAGGGGATGGGAGAGACCCAGTACTTC
.,TRBV11-3,.,TRBJ2-1,CASSLGLGASRYNEQFF,TGTGCCAGCAGCTTAGGGCTTGGTGCTAGCCGCTACAATGAGCAGTTCTTC
.,TRBV11-3,.,TRBJ2-5,CASSLGRGQETQYF,TGTGCCAGCAGCTTAGGCAGGGGCCAAGAGACCCAGTACTTC
TRBD1,TRBV2,.,TRBJ1-3,CASNTQVGTGLSGNTIYF,TGTGCCAGCAACACCCAGGTTGGGACAGGGCTCTCTGGAAACACCATATATTTT
TRBD2,TRBV6-4,once,TRBJ2-1,CASSDRSGRAGGTNYYNEQFF,TGTGCCAGCAGTGACCGCTCCGGGCGAGCGGGAGGGACCAACTACTACAATGAGCAGTTCTTC
TRBD2,TRBV28,.,TRBJ2-7,CASSSPGAGAGEQYF,TGTGCCAGCAGTTCCCCTGGGGCGGGAGCTGGCGAGCAGTACTTC
.,TRBV7-6,few,TRBJ2-7,CASSPHRTDIYEQYF,TGTGCCAGCAGCCCACACAGGACAGACATCTACGAGCAGTACTTC
TRBD1,TRBV12-3/TRBV12-4,.,TRBJ1-4,CASSFNRDRAFF,TGTGCCAGCAGTTTTAACCGGGACAGGGCGTTTTTT
TRBD2,TRBV11-2,.,TRBJ2-2,CASSLVGGGASGAGELFF,TGTGCCAGCAGCTTAGTAGGCGGGGGAGCGTCGGGGGCCGGGGAGCTGTTTTTT
TRBD2,TRBV7-9,.,TRBJ2-3,CASSLWGGVSGNTDTQYF,TGTGCCAGCAGCTTATGGGGAGGTGTTAGCGGGAACACAGATACGCAGTATTTT
.,TRBV5-4,.,TRBJ2-3,CASSLGSGRTDTQYF,TGTGCCAGCAGCTTGGGAAGCGGGCGCACAGATACGCAGTATTTT
.,TRBV27,.,TRBJ1-2,CASSIRPHRWNYGYTF,TGTGCCAGCAGCATCAGGCCGCACAGGTGGAACTATGGCTACACCTTC
.,TRBV3-1/TRBV3-2,.,TRBJ1-6,CASSQGQGTSPLHF,TGTGCCAGCAGCCAAGGTCAGGGAACTTCACCCCTCCACTTT
TRBD2,TRBV5-8,.,TRBJ2-5,CASSLASGGQETQYF,TGTGCCAGCAGCTTGGCTAGCGGCGGTCAAGAGACCCAGTACTTC
.,TRBV10-1,.,TRBJ1-1,CASTGEANTEAFF,TGCGCCAGCACCGGGGAGGCTAACACTGAAGCTTTCTTT
TRBD2,TRBV5-1,once,TRBJ2-2,CASSRRTSGRAGELFF,TGCGCCAGCAGCAGACGGACTAGCGGGAGGGCCGGGGAGCTGTTTTTT
.,TRBV30,.,TRBJ1-2,CAWSVLQGRGGYTF,TGTGCCTGGAGTGTACTCCAGGGTAGAGGTGGCTACACCTTC
TRBD2,TRBV11-3,.,TRBJ2-2,CASSPTSGRNGELFF,TGTGCCAGCAGCCCCACTAGCGGGAGGAACGGGGAGCTGTTTTTT
.,TRBV4-2,.,TRBJ2-2,CASSQDSITGELFF,TGTGCCAGCAGCCAAGATTCCATCACCGGGGAGCTGTTTTTT
TRBD2,TRBV4-2,.,TRBJ2-2,CASSQRPGTSGTGELFF,TGTGCCAGCAGCCAACGACCTGGGACTAGCGGCACCGGGGAGCTGTTTTTT
.,TRBV2,.,TRBJ1-5,CASSDTLTSNQPQHF,TGTGCCAGCAGCGACACCCTCACTAGCAATCAGCCCCAGCATTTT
TRBD1,TRBV16,.,TRBJ2-1,CASSQGTAYNEQFF,TGTGCCAGCAGCCAGGGGACAGCGTACAATGAGCAGTTCTTC
TRBD1,TRBV5-1,.,TRBJ1-1,CASKTHTTGATEAFF,TGCGCCAGCAAAACACACACGACAGGGGCCACTGAAGCTTTCTTT
.,TRBV19,once,TRBJ1-1,CASTKSYRPLNTEAFF,TGTGCCAGTACTAAGAGCTACAGACCCCTAAACACTGAAGCTTTCTTT
.,TRBV2,.,TRBJ2-2,CASNGRENTGELFF,TGTGCCAGCAACGGCAGGGAGAACACCGGGGAGCTGTTTTTT
TRBD2,TRBV7-9,.,TRBJ2-5,CASSLATSGGETQYF,TGTGCCAGCAGCTTAGCGACATCGGGGGGAGAGACCCAGTACTTC
TRBD1,TRBV6-2/TRBV6-3,.,TRBJ2-2,CASSYSGQGITGELFF,TGTGCCAGCAGTTACTCGGGACAGGGTATCACCGGGGAGCTGTTTTTT
TRBD1,TRBV19,.,TRBJ2-6,CASRRGRTNSGANVLTF,TGTGCCAGTAGAAGGGGGCGGACCAACTCTGGGGCCAACGTCCTGACTTTC
TRBD2,TRBV6-2/TRBV6-3,.,TRBJ2-3,CASSSSGRTDTQYF,TGTGCCAGCAGTTCCAGCGGGAGGACAGATACGCAGTATTTT
TRBD2,TRBV6-6,.,TRBJ2-1,CASSLGLAGGGNEQFF,TGTGCCAGCAGTCTCGGACTAGCGGGAGGAGGCAATGAGCAGTTCTTC
TRBD2,TRBV4-2,.,TRBJ2-5,CASSRRLAGVGETQYF,TGTGCCAGCAGCCGACGACTAGCGGGAGTAGGGGAGACCCAGTACTTC
.,TRBV5-4,.,TRBJ1-1,CASSLDRVTEAFF,TGTGCCAGCAGCTTGGACAGGGTCACTGAAGCTTTCTTT
.,TRBV24-1,.,TRBJ1-1,CATSGTENTEAFF,TGTGCCACCAGTGGCACAGAGAACACTGAAGCTTTCTTT
TRBD1,TRBV2,.,TRBJ2-2,CASRGTGVDTGELFF,TGTGCCAGCAGAGGTACAGGGGTAGACACCGGGGAGCTGTTTTTT